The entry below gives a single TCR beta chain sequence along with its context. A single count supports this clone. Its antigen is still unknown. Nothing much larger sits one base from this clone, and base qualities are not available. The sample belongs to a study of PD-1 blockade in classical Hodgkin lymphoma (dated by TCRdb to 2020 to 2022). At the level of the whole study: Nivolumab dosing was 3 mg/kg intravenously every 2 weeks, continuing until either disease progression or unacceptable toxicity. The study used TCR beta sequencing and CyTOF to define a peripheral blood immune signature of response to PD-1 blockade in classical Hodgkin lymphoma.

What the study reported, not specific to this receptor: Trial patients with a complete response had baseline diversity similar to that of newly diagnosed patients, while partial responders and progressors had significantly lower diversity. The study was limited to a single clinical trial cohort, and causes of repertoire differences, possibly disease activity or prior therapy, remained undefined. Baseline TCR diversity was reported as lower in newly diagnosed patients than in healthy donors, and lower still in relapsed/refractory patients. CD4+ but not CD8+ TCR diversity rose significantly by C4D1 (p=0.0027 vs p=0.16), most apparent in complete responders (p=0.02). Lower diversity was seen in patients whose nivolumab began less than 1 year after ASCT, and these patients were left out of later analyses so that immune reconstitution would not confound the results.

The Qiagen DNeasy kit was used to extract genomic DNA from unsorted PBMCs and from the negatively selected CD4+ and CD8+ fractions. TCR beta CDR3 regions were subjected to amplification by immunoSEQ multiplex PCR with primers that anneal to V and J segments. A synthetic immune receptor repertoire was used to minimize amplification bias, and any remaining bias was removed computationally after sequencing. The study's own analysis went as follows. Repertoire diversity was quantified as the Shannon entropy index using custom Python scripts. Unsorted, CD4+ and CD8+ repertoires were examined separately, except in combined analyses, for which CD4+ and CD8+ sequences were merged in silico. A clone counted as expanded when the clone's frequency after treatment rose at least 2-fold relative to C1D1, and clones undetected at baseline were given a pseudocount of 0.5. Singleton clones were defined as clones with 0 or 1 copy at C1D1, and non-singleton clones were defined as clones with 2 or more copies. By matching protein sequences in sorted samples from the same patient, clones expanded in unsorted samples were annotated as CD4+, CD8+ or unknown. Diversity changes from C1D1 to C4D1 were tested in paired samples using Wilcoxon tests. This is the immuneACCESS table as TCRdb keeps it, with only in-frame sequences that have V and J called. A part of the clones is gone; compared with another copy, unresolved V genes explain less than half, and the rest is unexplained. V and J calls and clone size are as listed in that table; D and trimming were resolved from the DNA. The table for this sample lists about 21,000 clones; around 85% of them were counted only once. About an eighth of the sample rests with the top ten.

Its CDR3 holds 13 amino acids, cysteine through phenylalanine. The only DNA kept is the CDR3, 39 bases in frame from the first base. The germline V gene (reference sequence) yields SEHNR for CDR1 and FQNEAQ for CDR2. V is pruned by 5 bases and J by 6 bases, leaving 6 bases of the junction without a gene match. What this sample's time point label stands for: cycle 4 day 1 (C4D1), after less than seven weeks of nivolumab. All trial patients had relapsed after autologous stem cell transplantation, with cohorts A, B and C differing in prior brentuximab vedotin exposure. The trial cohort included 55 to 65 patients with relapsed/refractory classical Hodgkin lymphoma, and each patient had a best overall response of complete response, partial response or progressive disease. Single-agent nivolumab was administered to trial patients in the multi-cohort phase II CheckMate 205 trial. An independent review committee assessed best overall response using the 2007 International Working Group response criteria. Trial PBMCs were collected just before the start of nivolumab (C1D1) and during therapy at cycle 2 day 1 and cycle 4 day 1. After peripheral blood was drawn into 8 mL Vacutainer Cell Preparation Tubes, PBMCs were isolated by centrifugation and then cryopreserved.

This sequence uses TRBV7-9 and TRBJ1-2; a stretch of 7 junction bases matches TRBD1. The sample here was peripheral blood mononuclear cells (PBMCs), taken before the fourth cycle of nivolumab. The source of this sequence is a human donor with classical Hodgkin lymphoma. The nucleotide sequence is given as TGTGCCAGCAGCCTGGGGCAGGGGGATGGCTACACCTTC. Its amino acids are CASSLGQGDGYTF.